What follows is one T cell receptor (beta chain) and its context. The data stem from a study of blood T cell repertoires in COVID-19. Study in general: Some COVID-19 samples were acute and others convalescent; all came from the United States, Italy and Spain. T cells, B-cell-depleted T cells, or PBMCs provided the cDNA or gDNA that served as material.

In the source study's methods: Reference gene primer amplification gave estimated nucleated cell counts. The data were produced by immunoSEQ multiplex PCR, yet TCRdb's version contains in-frame clones alone and is incomplete. The V and J calls and clone size are taken from that table; D and trimming were inferred from the DNA. The sample comprises about 150,000 clones, more than 75% of which are singletons, and under 7.5% rests with the top ten. In germline, CDR1 is LNHDA, CDR2 SQIVND (reference sequence). The CDR3 extends over 14 amino acids. The J segment lost 3 bases and the V segment lost 4 bases, leaving 3 bases of the junction unmatched.

The V gene is TRBV19, the J gene TRBJ2-7, with TRBD1 identical over 10 bases. The sequence was collected from an older man with acute or convalescent COVID-19. The sequenced sample consisted of peripheral blood. This CDR3 reads CASSTGQGDYEQYF. The CDR3 DNA reads as TGTGCCAGTAGTACCGGACAGGGGGACTACGAGCAGTACTTC.